The 18 T cell receptor beta chains below all came from one sample that was sequenced in a study of blood T cell repertoires in COVID-19. Repertoires were generated with immunoSEQ multiplex PCR, while TCRdb's copy carries only in-frame clones and drops some. The data hold some 90,000 clones, with 80% to 90% observed a single time. The sequencing sample was made of peripheral blood. These receptors originate from a woman of 80 years or more with active COVID-19.

CDR3 region: CASSSREGGRAIGELFF. CDR3 bases: TGTGCCAGCAGTTCGCGGGAAGGCGGGAGGGCCATCGGGGAGCTGTTTTTT. V and J are TRBV28 and TRBJ2-2; 9 bases align to TRBD2. The trim removed 4 bases at V and 7 bases at J, leaving 13 bases unmatched. The V gene's germline CDR1 is MDHEN and CDR2 SYDVKM. This CDR3 is 17 amino acids long.

V is TRBV5-1 and J is TRBJ2-7; 7 positions agree with TRBD1. CDR1 is SGHRS and CDR2 is YFSETQ in the germline V gene. Trimming took 5 bases from V and 3 from J; bases not matched to a gene: 5. There are 13 residues in the CDR3. This CDR3 is CASRGQTDYEQYF. The DNA for the CDR3 is TGCGCCAGCAGGGGACAGACGGACTACGAGCAGTACTTC.

The CDR3 DNA reads TGTGCCAGCAGCTTACTCAGGGGGTTGGGCACTGAAGCTTTCTTT. Amino acid sequence: CASSLLRGLGTEAFF. This sequence joins TRBV7-9 and TRBJ1-1; 7 bases agree with TRBD1. The germline CDR1 and CDR2 sequences are SEHNR and FQNEAQ (reference sequence). This CDR3 spans 15 amino acids. Trimming cost V 2 bases and J 4 bases; bases outside gene matches: 7.

The chain has TRBV7-9 and TRBJ2-3, with a possible D match to TRBD2 (6 bases). Trimming pared 11 bases from V and 0 bases from J, leaving 12 bases between. The CDR3 covers 13 residues. Per the germline V gene, CDR1 is SEHNR and CDR2 is FQNEAQ (reference sequence). The CDR3 protein is CAWGSGSTDTQYF. The CDR3 region has the DNA TGTGCCTGGGGTAGCGGTAGCACAGATACGCAGTATTTT.

The rearrangement uses TRBV20-1 and TRBJ2-5; D unresolved. The CDR3 is 11 residues long. V gave up 0 bases and J gave up 5 bases, with 4 bases separating them. Looked up from germline, CDR1 is DFQATT and CDR2 is SNEGSKA (reference sequence). The CDR3 nucleotides read TGCAGTGCTAGAGACCGGGAGACCCAGTACTTC. Protein: CSARDRETQYF.

This rearrangement joins TRBV5-5 to TRBJ2-1; D remains ambiguous. Germline V CDR1 and CDR2: SGHKS, YYEKEE (reference sequence). CDR3 length equals 14 residues. V gave up 4 bases and J gave up 0 bases, with 8 bases separating them. The CDR3 nucleotides are TGTGCCAGCAGCACGCGGCGCTCCTACAATGAGCAGTTCTTC. Translating it yields CASSTRRSYNEQFF.

The gene calls are TRBV15 and TRBJ2-4, with 10 bases lining up with TRBD1. The CDR3 contains 18 residues. Germline V gives CDR1 LNHNV, CDR2 YYDKDF (reference sequence). With V trimmed by 4 bases and J by 6 bases, 15 bases remained unmatched. The CDR3 is CATSTGTGEFGERNIQYF. As DNA, the CDR3 is TGTGCCACCAGCACCGGGACAGGGGAATTCGGCGAGCGAAACATTCAGTACTTC.

This rearrangement joins TRBV6-2 or TRBV6-3 to TRBJ1-1; 7 bases fit TRBD1. The CDR3 spans 14 residues. J gave up 5 bases and V 5 bases, and 8 bases lay outside the gene matches. Germline V gives CDR1 MNHEY, CDR2 SVGEGT. The CDR3, as DNA: TGTGCCAGCAGTCGAGGACAGGCTAAGACTGAAGCTTTCTTT. This translates into CASSRGQAKTEAFF.

The rearrangement uses TRBV5-4 and TRBJ2-5; no definite D call. CDR1 SGHNT and CDR2 YYREEE come from the germline V gene (reference sequence). The CDR3 has 14 residues. Trimming removed 0 bases at V and 5 bases at J, with 11 bases between. In DNA, the CDR3 is TGTGCCAGCAGCTTGGACTCCCTGTCGGAGACCCAGTACTTC. Translated, it gives CASSLDSLSETQYF.

This chain links TRBV11-2 with TRBJ2-7, with D tentatively TRBD1 (6 bases). The CDR3 covers 13 residues. From germline, CDR1 is SGHAT and CDR2 FQNNGV. The V end lost 3 bases, the J end lost 2 bases, and 8 bases lay between the germline ends. The CDR3 bases are TGTGCCAGCAGCTTCGACAGGACCTACGAGCAGTACTTC. Its protein product is CASSFDRTYEQYF.

V and J are TRBV7-2 and TRBJ2-5; TRBD1 matches 9 bases. CDR3 length equals 19 residues. Germline-derived CDR1 and CDR2 are SGHTA and FQGNSA. V shed 5 bases and J 0 bases; nucleotides not matched to a gene: 16. Here the CDR3 reads CASSARPGTGTGYQETQYF. The CDR3 DNA sequence: TGTGCCAGCAGCGCGAGGCCCGGGACAGGGACGGGGTACCAAGAGACCCAGTACTTC.

The chain links TRBV6-2 or TRBV6-3 to TRBJ2-7; a possible D gene is TRBD2 (5 bases). This CDR3 is 11 amino acids long. V lost 4 bases and J 4 bases, leaving 5 bases between the germline ends. Germline V gene data show CDR1 as MNHEY and CDR2 as SVGEGT. CDR3: CASSWTYEQYF. DNA for the CDR3: TGTGCCAGCAGTTGGACTTACGAGCAGTACTTC.

This sequence joins TRBV5-1 and TRBJ2-5; D perhaps matches TRBD1 (6 bases). V was cut by 4 bases and J by 5 bases, with 21 bases left in between. The CDR3 runs to 16 residues. Germline V lookup: CDR1 SGHRS, CDR2 YFSETQ. The CDR3 protein is CASSLGVTGLAETQYF. The DNA for the CDR3 is TGCGCCAGCAGCCTAGGGGTTACAGGGTTGGCGGAGACCCAGTACTTC.

This chain links TRBV6-4 with TRBJ2-1; 12 bases align to TRBD1. The CDR3 length is 18 residues. V shed 4 bases and J 7 bases; nucleotides not matched to a gene: 14. The germline V gene has CDR1 MRHNA and CDR2 SNTAGT. CDR3 sequence (DNA): TGTGCCAGCAGTGTTTCGGGACAGGGGGCATCTCCTTTGAATGAGCAGTTCTTC. This gives the protein CASSVSGQGASPLNEQFF.

V gene TRBV4-1 combines with J gene TRBJ2-3; D perhaps matches TRBD2 (7 bases). CDR1 is MGHRA, CDR2 YSYEKL, per germline. V gave up 0 bases and J gave up 7 bases, with 14 bases separating them. The CDR3 is 15 amino acids. The chain's CDR3 is CASSQEGGGPYTQYF. CDR3 coding DNA: TGCGCCAGCAGCCAAGAAGGGGGAGGGCCCTATACGCAGTATTTT.

The chain joins TRBV6-2 or TRBV6-3 to TRBJ1-5; no clear D. In germline, CDR1 is MNHEY, CDR2 SVGEGT. CDR3 length: 14 residues. The V gene lost 6 bases and the J gene lost 4 bases, with 13 bases spanning the gap. The CDR3 nucleotides read TGTGCCAGCAGCGAGGAGGGTCGGAATCAGCCCCAGCATTTT. This codes for CASSEEGRNQPQHF.

The chain recombines TRBV28 with TRBJ2-5, with 8 bases aligning to TRBD1. Germline assignment: CDR1 MDHEN and CDR2 SYDVKM. V was pared by 5 bases and J by 3 bases, with 2 bases of the junction left unmatched. The CDR3 runs to 13 residues. In DNA form, the CDR3 reads TGTGCCAGCAGTCCGGACAGGGAAGAGACCCAGTACTTC. As protein: CASSPDREETQYF.

The CDR3 DNA sequence: TGCGCCAGCAGCTCCGGGACAGAGGGAAACATTCAGTACTTC. Its protein is CASSSGTEGNIQYF. The chain carries TRBV5-1 and TRBJ2-4; TRBD1 matches at 7 bases. Germline assignment: CDR1 SGHRS and CDR2 YFSETQ. The CDR3 is 14 residues long. V was pared by 3 bases and J by 6 bases, with 6 bases of the junction left unmatched.